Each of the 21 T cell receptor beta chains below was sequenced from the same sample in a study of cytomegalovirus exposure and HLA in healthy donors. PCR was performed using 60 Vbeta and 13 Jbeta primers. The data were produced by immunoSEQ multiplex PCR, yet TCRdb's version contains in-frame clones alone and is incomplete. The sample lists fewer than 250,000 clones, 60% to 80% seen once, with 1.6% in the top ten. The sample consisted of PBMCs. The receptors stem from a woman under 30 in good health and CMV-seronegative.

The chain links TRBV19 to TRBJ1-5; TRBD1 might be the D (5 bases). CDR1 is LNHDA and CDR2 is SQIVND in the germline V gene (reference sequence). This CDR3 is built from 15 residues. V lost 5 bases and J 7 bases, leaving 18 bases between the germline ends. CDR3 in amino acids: CASSPGREGLQPQHF. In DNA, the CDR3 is TGTGCCAGTAGTCCAGGGCGGGAGGGGTTACAGCCCCAGCATTTT. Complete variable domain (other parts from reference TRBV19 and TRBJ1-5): DGGITQSPKYLFRKEGQNVTLSCEQNLNHDAMYWYRQDPGQGLRLIYYSQIVNDFQKGDIAEGYSVSREKKESFPLTVTSAQKNPTAFYLCASSPGREGLQPQHFGDGTRLSIL.

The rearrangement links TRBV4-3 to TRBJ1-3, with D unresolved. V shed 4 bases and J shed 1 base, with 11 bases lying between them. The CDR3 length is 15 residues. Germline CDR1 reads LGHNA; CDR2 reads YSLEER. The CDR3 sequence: CASSPLGFSGNTIYF. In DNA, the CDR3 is TGCGCCAGCAGCCCCCTTGGCTTTTCTGGAAACACCATATATTTT.

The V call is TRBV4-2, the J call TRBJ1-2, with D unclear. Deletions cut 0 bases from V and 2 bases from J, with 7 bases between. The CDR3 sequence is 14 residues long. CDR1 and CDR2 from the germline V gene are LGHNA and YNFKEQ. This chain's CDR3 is CASSQDRGNYGYTF. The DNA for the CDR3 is TGTGCCAGCAGCCAAGATCGGGGAAACTATGGCTACACCTTC.

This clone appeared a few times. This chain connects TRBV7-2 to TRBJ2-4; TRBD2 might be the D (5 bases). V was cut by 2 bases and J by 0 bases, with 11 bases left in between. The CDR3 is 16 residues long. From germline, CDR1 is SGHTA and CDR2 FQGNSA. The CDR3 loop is CASSLPRRGAKNIQYF. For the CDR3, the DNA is TGTGCCAGCAGCTTACCGCGACGGGGAGCCAAAAACATTCAGTACTTC.

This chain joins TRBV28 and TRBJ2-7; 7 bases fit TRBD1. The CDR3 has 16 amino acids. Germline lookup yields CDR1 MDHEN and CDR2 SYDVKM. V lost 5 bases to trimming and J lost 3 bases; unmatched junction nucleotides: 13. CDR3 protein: CASSLQTGTAIYEQYF. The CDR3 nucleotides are TGTGCCAGCAGTCTACAAACCGGGACAGCAATCTACGAGCAGTACTTC.

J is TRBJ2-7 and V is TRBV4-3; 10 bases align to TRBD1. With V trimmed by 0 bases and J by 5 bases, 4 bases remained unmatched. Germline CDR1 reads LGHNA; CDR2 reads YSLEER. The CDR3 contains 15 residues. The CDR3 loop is CASSQDRDRGNEQYF. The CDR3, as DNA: TGCGCCAGCAGCCAAGATCGGGACAGGGGAAACGAGCAGTACTTC.

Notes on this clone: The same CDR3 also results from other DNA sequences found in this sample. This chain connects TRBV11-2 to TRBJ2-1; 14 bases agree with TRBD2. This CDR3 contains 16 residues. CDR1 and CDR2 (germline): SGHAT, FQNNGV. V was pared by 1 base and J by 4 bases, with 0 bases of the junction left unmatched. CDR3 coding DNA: TGTGCCAGCAGCTTAGGACTAGCGGGGGGGTACAATGAGCAGTTCTTC. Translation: CASSLGLAGGYNEQFF.

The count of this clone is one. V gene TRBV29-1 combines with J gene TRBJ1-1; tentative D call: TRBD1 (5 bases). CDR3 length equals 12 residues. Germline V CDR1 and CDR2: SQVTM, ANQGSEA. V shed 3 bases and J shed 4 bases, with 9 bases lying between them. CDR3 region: CSVDPGGTEAFF. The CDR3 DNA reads TGCAGCGTTGACCCCGGGGGCACTGAAGCTTTCTTT. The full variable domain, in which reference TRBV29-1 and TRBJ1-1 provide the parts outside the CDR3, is SAVISQKPSRDICQRGTSLTIQCQVDSQVTMMFWYRQQPGQSLTLIATANQGSEATYESGFVIDKFPISRPNLTFSTLTVSNMSPEDSSIYLCSVDPGGTEAFFGQGTRLTVV.

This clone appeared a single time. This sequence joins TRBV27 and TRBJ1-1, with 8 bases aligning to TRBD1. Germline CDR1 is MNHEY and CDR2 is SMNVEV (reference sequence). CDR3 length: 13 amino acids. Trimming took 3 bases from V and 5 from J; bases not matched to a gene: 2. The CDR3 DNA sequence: TGTGCCAGCAGTTTCGACAGGGGTACTGAAGCTTTCTTT. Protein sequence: CASSFDRGTEAFF.

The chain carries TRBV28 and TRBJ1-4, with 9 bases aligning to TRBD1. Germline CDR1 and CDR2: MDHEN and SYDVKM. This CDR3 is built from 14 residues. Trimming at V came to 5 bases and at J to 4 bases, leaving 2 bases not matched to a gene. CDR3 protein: CASSGQGSNEKLFF. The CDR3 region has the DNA TGTGCCAGCAGTGGACAGGGGAGTAATGAAAAACTGTTTTTT. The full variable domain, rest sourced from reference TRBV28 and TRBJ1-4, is DVKVTQSSRYLVKRTGEKVFLECVQDMDHENMFWYRQDPGLGLRLIYFSYDVKMKEKGDIPEGYSVSREKKERFSLILESASTNQTSMYLCASSGQGSNEKLFFGSGTQLSVL.

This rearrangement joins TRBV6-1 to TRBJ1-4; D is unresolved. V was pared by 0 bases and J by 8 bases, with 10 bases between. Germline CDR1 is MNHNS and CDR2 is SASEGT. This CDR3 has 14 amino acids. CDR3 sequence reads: CASSEAPAGEKLFF. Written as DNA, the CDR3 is TGTGCCAGCAGTGAAGCCCCCGCCGGGGAAAAACTGTTTTTT.

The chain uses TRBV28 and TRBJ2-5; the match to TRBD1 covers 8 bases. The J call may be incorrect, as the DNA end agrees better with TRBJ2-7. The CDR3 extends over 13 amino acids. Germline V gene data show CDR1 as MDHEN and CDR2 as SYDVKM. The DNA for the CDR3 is TGTGCCAGCAAGACAGGGGTCTCCTACGAGCAGTACTTC. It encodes CASKTGVSYEQYF.

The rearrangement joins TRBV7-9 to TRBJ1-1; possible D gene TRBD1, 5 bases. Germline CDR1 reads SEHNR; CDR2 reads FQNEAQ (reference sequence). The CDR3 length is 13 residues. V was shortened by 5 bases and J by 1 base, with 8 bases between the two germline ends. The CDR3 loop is CASSLTENTEAFF. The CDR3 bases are TGTGCCAGCAGCCTGACAGAGAACACTGAAGCTTTCTTT.

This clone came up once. CDR3 in DNA: TGTGCCAGCAGTCCCAGGGGTAGAACGAACACTGAAGCTTTCTTT. It translates to CASSPRGRTNTEAFF. The J gene is TRBJ1-1, the V gene TRBV28, with D possibly being TRBD1 (6 bases). This CDR3 contains 15 residues. Deletions cut 5 bases from V and 1 base from J, with 14 bases between. The germline CDR1 and CDR2 sequences are MDHEN and SYDVKM.

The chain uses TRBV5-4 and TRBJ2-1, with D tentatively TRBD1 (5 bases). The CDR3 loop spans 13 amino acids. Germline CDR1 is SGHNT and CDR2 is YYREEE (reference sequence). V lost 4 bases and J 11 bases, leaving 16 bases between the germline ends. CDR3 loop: CASSADTTGKQFF. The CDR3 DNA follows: TGTGCCAGCAGCGCAGATACTACAGGAAAGCAGTTCTTC. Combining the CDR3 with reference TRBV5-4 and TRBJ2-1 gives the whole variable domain ETGVTQSPTHLIKTRGQQVTLRCSSQSGHNTVSWYQQALGQGPQFIFQYYREEENGRGNFPPRFSGLQFPNYSSELNVNALELDDSALYLCASSADTTGKQFFGPGTRLTVL.

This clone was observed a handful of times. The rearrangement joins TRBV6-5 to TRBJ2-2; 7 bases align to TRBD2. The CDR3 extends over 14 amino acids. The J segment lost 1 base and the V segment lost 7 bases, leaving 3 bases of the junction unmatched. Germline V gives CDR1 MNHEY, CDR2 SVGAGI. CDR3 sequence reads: CASTSGGNTGELFF. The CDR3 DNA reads TGTGCCAGCACTTCGGGGGGGAACACCGGGGAGCTGTTTTTT.

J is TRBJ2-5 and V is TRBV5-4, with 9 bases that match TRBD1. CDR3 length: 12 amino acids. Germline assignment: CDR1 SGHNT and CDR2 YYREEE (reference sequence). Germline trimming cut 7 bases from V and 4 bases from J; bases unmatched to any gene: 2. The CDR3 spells CASAGQGETQYF. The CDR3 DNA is TGTGCCAGCGCGGGACAGGGAGAGACCCAGTACTTC.

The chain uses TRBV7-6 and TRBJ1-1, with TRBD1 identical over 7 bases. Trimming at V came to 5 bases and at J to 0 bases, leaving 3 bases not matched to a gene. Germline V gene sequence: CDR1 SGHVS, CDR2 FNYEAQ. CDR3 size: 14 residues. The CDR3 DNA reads TGTGCCAGCAGCCCCGGACAGGTGAACACTGAAGCTTTCTTT. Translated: CASSPGQVNTEAFF.

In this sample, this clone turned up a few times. This chain's CDR3 is CASSEVGTSGYEQYF. The CDR3 nucleotides are TGTGCCAGCAGTGAAGTGGGGACTAGCGGCTACGAGCAGTACTTC. The gene calls are TRBV6-1 and TRBJ2-7; 11 bases are a match to TRBD2. CDR3 length: 15 residues. V shed 1 base, J shed 3 bases, and the junction held 2 bases outside the gene matches. The V gene's germline CDR1 is MNHNS and CDR2 SASEGT.

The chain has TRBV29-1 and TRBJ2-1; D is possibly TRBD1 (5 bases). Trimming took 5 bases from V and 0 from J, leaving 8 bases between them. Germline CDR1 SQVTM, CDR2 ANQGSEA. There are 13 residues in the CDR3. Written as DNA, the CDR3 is TGCAGCGTTCCGACAGCCTCCTACAATGAGCAGTTCTTC. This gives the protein CSVPTASYNEQFF.

This CDR3 is CATSRAFVTGNDSPLHF. Written as DNA, the CDR3 is TGTGCCACCAGCAGAGCCTTCGTGACAGGGAACGATTCACCCCTCCACTTT. The rearrangement uses TRBV15 and TRBJ1-6; 7 bases fit TRBD1. Trimming cost V 1 base and J 8 bases; bases outside gene matches: 11. Germline assignment: CDR1 LNHNV and CDR2 YYDKDF (reference sequence). The CDR3 extends over 17 amino acids. Variable domain in full (rest from reference TRBV15 and TRBJ1-6): DAMVIQNPRYQVTQFGKPVTLSCSQTLNHNVMYWYQQKSSQAPKLLFHYYDKDFNNEADTPDNFQSRRPNTSFCFLDIRSPGLGDTAMYLCATSRAFVTGNDSPLHFGNGTRLTVT.